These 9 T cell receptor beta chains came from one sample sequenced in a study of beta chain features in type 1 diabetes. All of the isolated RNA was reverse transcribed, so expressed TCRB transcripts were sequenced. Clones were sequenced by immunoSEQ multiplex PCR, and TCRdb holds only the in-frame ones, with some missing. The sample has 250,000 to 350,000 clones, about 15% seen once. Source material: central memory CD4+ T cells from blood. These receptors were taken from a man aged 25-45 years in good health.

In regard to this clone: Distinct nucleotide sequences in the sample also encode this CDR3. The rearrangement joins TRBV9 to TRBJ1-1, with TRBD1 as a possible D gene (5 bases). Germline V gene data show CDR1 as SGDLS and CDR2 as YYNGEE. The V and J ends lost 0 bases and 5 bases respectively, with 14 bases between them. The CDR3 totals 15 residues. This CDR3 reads CASSVGPGGGTEAFF. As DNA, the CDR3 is TGTGCCAGCAGCGTAGGACCGGGGGGTGGGACTGAAGCTTTCTTT.

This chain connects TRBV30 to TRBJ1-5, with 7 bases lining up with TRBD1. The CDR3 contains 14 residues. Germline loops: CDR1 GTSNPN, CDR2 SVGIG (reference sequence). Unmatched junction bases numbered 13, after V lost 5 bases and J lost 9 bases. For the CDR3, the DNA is TGTGCCTGGTCAAGGGACAGTCTGTCTGGGCCCCAGCATTTT. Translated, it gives CAWSRDSLSGPQHF.

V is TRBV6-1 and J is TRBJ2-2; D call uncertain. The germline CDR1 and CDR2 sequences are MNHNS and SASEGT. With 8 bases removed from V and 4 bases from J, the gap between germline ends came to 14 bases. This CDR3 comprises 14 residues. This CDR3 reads CASDRVYPTGELFF. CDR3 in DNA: TGTGCCAGCGATCGGGTCTACCCCACCGGGGAGCTGTTTTTT.

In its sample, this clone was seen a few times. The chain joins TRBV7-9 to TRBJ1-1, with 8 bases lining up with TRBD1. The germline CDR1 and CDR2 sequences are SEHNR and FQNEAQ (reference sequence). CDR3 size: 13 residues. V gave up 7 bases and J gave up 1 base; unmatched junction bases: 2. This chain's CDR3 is CASTGTGNTEAFF. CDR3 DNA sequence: TGTGCCAGCACCGGGACAGGGAACACTGAAGCTTTCTTT. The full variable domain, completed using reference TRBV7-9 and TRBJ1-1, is DTGVSQNPRHKITKRGQNVTFRCDPISEHNRLYWYRQTLGQGPEFLTYFQNEAQLEKSRLLSDRFSAERPKGSFSTLEIQRTEQGDSAMYLCASTGTGNTEAFFGQGTRLTVV.

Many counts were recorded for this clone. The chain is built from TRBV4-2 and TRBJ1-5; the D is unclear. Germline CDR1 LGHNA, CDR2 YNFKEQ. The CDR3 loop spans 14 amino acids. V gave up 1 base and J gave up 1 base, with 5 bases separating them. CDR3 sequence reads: CASSQATSNQPQHF. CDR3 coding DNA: TGTGCCAGCAGCCAAGCCACGAGCAATCAGCCCCAGCATTTT.

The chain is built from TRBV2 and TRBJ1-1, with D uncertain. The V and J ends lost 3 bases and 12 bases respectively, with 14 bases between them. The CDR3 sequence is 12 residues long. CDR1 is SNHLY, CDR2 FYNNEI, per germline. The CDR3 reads CASSDEVSRTFF. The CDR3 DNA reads TGTGCCAGCAGTGATGAGGTATCCCGGACTTTCTTT.

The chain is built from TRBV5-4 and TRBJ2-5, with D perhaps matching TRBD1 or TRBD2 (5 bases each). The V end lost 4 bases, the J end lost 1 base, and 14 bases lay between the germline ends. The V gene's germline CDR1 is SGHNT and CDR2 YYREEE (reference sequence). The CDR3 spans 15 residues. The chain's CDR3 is CASSTPGRSQETQYF. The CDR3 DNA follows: TGTGCCAGCAGCACCCCGGGACGTAGCCAAGAGACCCAGTACTTC.

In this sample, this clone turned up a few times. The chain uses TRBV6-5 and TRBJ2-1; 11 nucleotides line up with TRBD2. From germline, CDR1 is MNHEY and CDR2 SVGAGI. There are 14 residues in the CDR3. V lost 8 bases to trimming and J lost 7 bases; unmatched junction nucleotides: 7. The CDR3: CASSVASGRNEQFF. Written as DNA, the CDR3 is TGTGCCAGCTCTGTGGCTAGCGGGAGGAATGAGCAGTTCTTC.

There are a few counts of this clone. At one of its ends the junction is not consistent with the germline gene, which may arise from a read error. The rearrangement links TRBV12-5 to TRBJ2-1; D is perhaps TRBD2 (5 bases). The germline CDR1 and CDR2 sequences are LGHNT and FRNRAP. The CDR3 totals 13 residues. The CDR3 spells CASGLGESIEQFF. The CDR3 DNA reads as TGTGCTAGTGGGTTGGGAGAGTCAATTGAGCAGTTCTTC.